These T cell receptor beta chains were read from a single sample in a study of technical replicates of blood from four donors. Clones were sequenced by immunoSEQ multiplex PCR, and TCRdb holds only the in-frame ones, with some missing. The profile shows around 70,000 clones, approximately 94% of them singletons. The sequencing input was T cells isolated from PBMCs. These receptors were taken from a human donor in good health. CDR3s include the opening cysteine and the closing phenylalanine or tryptophan. Fields, in order: D gene, V gene, J gene, clone size, CDR3 DNA, CDR3 protein. D genes are given only for firm matches. Size values are once, few and many counts, or a class for expanded clones, and some rows have none.

d_gene: .; v_gene: TRBV30; j_gene: TRBJ1-4; abundance: .; CDR3nt: TGTGCCTGCGCGTCCGGGAGGAAACTGTTTTTT; CDR3aa: CACASGRKLFF
d_gene: .; v_gene: TRBV15; j_gene: TRBJ2-7; abundance: .; CDR3nt: TGTGCCACCAGCAGAGATGGGGCTATTGGGGATTACGAGCAGTACTTC; CDR3aa: CATSRDGAIGDYEQYF
d_gene: TRBD2; v_gene: TRBV29-1; j_gene: TRBJ2-7; abundance: .; CDR3nt: TGCAGCGTGCTTATAGCGGGACTCACCTACGAGCAGTACTTC; CDR3aa: CSVLIAGLTYEQYF
d_gene: .; v_gene: TRBV25-1; j_gene: TRBJ2-2; abundance: .; CDR3nt: TGTGCCAGCAGTGTTGGCGGGACCGCCGGGGAGCTGTTTTTT; CDR3aa: CASSVGGTAGELFF
d_gene: TRBD1; v_gene: TRBV4-3; j_gene: TRBJ2-3; abundance: .; CDR3nt: TGCGCCAGCAGCCGCCTGACAGGGGGCCAGGCAGATACGCAGTATTTT; CDR3aa: CASSRLTGGQADTQYF
d_gene: .; v_gene: TRBV27; j_gene: TRBJ2-1; abundance: .; CDR3nt: TGTGCCAGCAGGAAACAGGGTACCGATGAGCAGTTCTTC; CDR3aa: CASRKQGTDEQFF
d_gene: .; v_gene: TRBV28; j_gene: TRBJ2-7; abundance: .; CDR3nt: TGTGCCAGCAGTCTTGTCCCGGCTAGCGAGCAGTACTTC; CDR3aa: CASSLVPASEQYF
d_gene: .; v_gene: TRBV7-8; j_gene: TRBJ2-5; abundance: .; CDR3nt: TGTGCCAGCAGCCCCGGGACAAAAGAGACCCAGTACTTC; CDR3aa: CASSPGTKETQYF
d_gene: TRBD2; v_gene: TRBV6-6; j_gene: TRBJ2-2; abundance: .; CDR3nt: TGTGCCAGCAGTCCGACTAGCGGGAACACCGGGGAGCTGTTTTTT; CDR3aa: CASSPTSGNTGELFF
d_gene: .; v_gene: TRBV4-1; j_gene: TRBJ2-3; abundance: once; CDR3nt: TGCGCCAGTACCATCACGGGAGAAAGCACAGATACGCAGTATTTT; CDR3aa: CASTITGESTDTQYF